These T cell receptor beta chains were read from a single sample in a study of T cell responses to AZD1222 COVID-19 vaccine. Profiling relied on immunoSEQ multiplex PCR, and the TCRdb table lists in-frame clones only, not all of them. The repertoire has around 110,000 clones, 85% to 95% of them found once; the top ten carry under 3.5%. The material was peripheral blood, obtained on day 0 of AZD1222 vaccination. The receptor set was obtained from an adult in good health. Each CDR3 is given with its conserved first and last residue. The D gene is left open where the match is weak. Some rows have no size entry. The others give once, few or many, or a class for an expanded clone.

TRBV10-1	.	.	TRBJ2-3	12	TGCGCCAGCAGTGAAGTTTTAGATACGCAGTATTTT	CASSEVLDTQYF
TRBV7-2	.	.	TRBJ2-1	13	TGTGCCAGCAGCTCCGGAGGGTTTTCTTGGCAGTTCTTC	CASSSGGFSWQFF
TRBV27	.	.	TRBJ1-5	12	TGTGCCAGCAGGACAGCAGAAGGGCCCCAGCATTTT	CASRTAEGPQHF
TRBV9	.	.	TRBJ2-2	16	TGTGCCAGCAGCCCTGGTTTGAAGGCGAACACCGGGGAGCTGTTTTTT	CASSPGLKANTGELFF
TRBV19	.	.	TRBJ1-5	15	TGTGCCAGTAGCCTGGCGGGGGGTGGCAATCAGCCCCAGCATTTT	CASSLAGGGNQPQHF
TRBV9	.	.	TRBJ1-2	18	TGTGCCAGCAGCGTAGATGGACACACCAATACTGCTAACTATGGCTACACCTTC	CASSVDGHTNTANYGYTF
TRBV10-1	few	.	TRBJ2-5	13	TGCGCCAGCAGTGCCAGGGTCAGTGAGACCCAGTACTTC	CASSARVSETQYF
TRBV2	.	.	TRBJ2-7	13	TGTGCCAGCAGTGAAGCGGGAGTCAACGAGCAGTACTTC	CASSEAGVNEQYF
TRBV10-3	.	TRBD2	TRBJ2-5	17	TGTGCCGCCGCTCCCCGGGAAGGTAGCGGGAGAAAAGAGACCCAGTACTTC	CAAAPREGSGRKETQYF
TRBV27	medium-sized	.	TRBJ1-5	14	TGTGCCAGCCAACTCGGGGCGGACAATCAGCCCCAGCATTTT	CASQLGADNQPQHF
TRBV9	.	.	TRBJ2-1	15	TGTGCCAGCAGTCTAGCACCAAGCTCCTACAATGAGCAGTTCTTC	CASSLAPSSYNEQFF
TRBV7-3	.	.	TRBJ2-1	13	TGTGCCAGCAGCTTCGGACCCACCAATGAGCAGTTCTTC	CASSFGPTNEQFF
TRBV3-1/TRBV3-2	once	.	TRBJ2-7	13	TGTGCCAGCAGCCAACGGGGTAATTACGAGCAGTACTTC	CASSQRGNYEQYF
TRBV5-1	.	TRBD1	TRBJ2-5	15	TGCGCCAGCAGCTTCGGGGACAGGGGCCAAGAGACCCAGTACTTC	CASSFGDRGQETQYF
TRBV11-2	.	.	TRBJ1-1	15	TGTGCCAGCAGCTTAAATTGGGGTGGGGCCAAAGAAGCTTTCTTT	CASSLNWGGAKEAFF
TRBV20-1	.	.	TRBJ1-2	15	TGCAGTGCTAGTGGGGGGCGGGTCTTCGCCTATGGCTACACCTTC	CSASGGRVFAYGYTF